This T cell receptor (beta chain) comes out of a study of blood T cells in healthy people across ages. Study-wide results and caveats: TCR beta diversity, measured per million T cells, fell in a roughly linear way with age.

With regard to this clonotype: Its matching antigen is unknown.

With V trimmed by 1 base and J by 6 bases, 8 bases remained unmatched. The CDR3 extends over 16 amino acids. Germline V lookup: CDR1 SGHAT, CDR2 FQNNGV. The second PCR ran about 6 to 12 cycles with a sample-barcoded 5' primer and J-beta primers. Tagging of each cDNA molecule was performed by a template-switch adaptor with 12 random nucleotides. TCRdb called the 5' RACE reads again in MiXCR, with one record for every CDR3 protein. Among approximately 780,000 distinct CDR3 sequences listed, around 25% were seen once. The sample was also reused in another study, on T cells of mothers and their children. That paper notes: Each child contributed 3.1 million or so TCR beta CDR3 reads, while each mother contributed over 8.5 million.

The V call is TRBV11-2, the J call TRBJ2-3; 9 bases agree with TRBD2. This receptor was taken from a boy under 18 in good health. Sequences were obtained from blood. In nucleotides, the CDR3 is TGTGCCAGCAGCTTAGCGGCTAGCGGGACCACGGATACGCAGTATTTT. It specifies CASSLAASGTTDTQYF.